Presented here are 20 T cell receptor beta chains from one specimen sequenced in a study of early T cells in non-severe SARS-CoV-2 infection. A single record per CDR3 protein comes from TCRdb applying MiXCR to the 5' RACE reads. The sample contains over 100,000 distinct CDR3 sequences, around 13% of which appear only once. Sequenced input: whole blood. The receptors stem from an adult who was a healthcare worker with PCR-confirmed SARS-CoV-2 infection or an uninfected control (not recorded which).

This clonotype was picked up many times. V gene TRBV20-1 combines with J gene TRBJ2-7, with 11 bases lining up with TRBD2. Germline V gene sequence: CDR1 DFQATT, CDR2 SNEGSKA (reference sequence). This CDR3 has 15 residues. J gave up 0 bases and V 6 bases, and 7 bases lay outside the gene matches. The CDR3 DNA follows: TGCAGTGCGGACGCGGGACTAGCGGTCTCCTACGAGCAGTACTTC. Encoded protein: CSADAGLAVSYEQYF.

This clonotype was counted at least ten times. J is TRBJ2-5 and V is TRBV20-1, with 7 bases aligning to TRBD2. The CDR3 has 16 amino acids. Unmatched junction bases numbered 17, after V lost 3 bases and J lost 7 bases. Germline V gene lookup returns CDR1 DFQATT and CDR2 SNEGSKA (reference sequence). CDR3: CSARDTGSWGGWTQYF. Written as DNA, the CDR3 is TGCAGTGCTAGGGATACCGGGAGTTGGGGGGGATGGACCCAGTACTTC.

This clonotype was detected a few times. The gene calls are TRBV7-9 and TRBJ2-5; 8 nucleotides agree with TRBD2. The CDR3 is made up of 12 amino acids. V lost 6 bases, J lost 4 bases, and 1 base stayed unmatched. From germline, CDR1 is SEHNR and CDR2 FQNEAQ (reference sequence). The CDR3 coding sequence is TGTGCCAGCAGTACTAGCGGAGAGACCCAGTACTTC. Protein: CASSTSGETQYF.

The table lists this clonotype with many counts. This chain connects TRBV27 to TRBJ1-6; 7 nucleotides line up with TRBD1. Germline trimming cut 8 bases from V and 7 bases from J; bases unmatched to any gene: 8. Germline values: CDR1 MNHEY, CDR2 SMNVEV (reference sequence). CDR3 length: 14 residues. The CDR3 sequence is CASGKGTANSPLHF. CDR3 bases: TGTGCCAGCGGGAAAGGGACAGCGAATTCACCCCTCCACTTT.

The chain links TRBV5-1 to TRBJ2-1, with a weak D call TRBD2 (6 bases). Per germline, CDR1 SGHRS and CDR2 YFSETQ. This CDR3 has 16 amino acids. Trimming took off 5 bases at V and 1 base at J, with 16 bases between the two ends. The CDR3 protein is CASSGGLKQSYNEQFF. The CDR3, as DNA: TGCGCCAGCAGTGGGGGACTGAAACAATCCTACAATGAGCAGTTCTTC.

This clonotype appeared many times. CDR3 sequence reads: CASSGAVTEAFF. In DNA, the CDR3 is TGCGCCAGCAGTGGGGCGGTAACTGAAGCTTTCTTT. The chain combines TRBV10-2 with TRBJ1-1; no definite D call. The V gene's germline CDR1 is WSHSY and CDR2 SAAADI. The CDR3 loop spans 12 amino acids. Trimming shortened V by 4 bases and J by 5 bases, and 8 bases separated the two germline ends.

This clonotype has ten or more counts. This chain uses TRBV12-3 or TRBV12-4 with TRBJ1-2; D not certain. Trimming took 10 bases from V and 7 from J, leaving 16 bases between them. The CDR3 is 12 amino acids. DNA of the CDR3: TGTGCCACCCCCGTTGGCAGCTTTGGCTACACCTTC. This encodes CATPVGSFGYTF.

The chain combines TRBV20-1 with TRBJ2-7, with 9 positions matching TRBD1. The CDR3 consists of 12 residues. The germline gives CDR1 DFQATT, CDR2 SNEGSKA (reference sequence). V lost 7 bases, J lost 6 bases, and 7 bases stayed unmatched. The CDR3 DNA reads TGCAGTGGGTCGGGACAGGGCCCCGAGCAGTACTTC. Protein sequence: CSGSGQGPEQYF.

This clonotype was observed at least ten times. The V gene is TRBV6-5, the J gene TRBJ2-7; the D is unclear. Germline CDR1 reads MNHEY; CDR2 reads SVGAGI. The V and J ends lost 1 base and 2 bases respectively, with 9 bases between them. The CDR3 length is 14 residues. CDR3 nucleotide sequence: TGTGCCAGCAGTTACTTCGCTGGCGCCTACGAGCAGTACTTC. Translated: CASSYFAGAYEQYF.

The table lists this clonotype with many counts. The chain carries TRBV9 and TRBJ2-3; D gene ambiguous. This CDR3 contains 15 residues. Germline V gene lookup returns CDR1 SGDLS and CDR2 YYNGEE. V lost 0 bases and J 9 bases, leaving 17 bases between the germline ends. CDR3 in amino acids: CASSVDPSPLGTQYF. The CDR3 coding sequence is TGTGCCAGCAGCGTAGACCCCTCCCCCCTAGGAACGCAGTATTTT.

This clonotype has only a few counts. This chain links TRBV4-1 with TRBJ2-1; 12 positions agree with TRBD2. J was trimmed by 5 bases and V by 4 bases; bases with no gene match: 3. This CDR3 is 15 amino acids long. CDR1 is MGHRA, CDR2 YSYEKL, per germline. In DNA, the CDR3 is TGCGCCAGCAGCCCATGGACTAGCGGGGACAATGAGCAGTTCTTC. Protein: CASSPWTSGDNEQFF.

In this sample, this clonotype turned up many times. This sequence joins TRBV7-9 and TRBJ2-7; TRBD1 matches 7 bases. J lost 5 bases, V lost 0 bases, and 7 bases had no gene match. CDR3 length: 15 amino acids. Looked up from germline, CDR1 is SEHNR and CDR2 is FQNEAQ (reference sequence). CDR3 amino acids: CASSLASDRLDEQYF. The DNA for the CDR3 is TGTGCCAGCAGCTTAGCATCGGACAGGCTGGACGAGCAGTACTTC.

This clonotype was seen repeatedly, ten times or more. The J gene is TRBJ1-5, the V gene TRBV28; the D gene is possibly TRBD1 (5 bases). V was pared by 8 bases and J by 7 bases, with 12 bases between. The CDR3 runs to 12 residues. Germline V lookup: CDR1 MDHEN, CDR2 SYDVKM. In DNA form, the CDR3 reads TGTGCCAGCGCAGGGTTGGACCAGCCCCAGCATTTT. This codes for CASAGLDQPQHF. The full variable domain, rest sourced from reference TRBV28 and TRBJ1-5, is DVKVTQSSRYLVKRTGEKVFLECVQDMDHENMFWYRQDPGLGLRLIYFSYDVKMKEKGDIPEGYSVSREKKERFSLILESASTNQTSMYLCASAGLDQPQHFGDGTRLSIL.

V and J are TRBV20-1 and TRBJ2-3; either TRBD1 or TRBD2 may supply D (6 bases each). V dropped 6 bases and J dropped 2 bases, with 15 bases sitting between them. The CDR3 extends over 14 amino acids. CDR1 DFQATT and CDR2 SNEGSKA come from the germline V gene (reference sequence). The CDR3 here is CSARGQWVTDTQYF. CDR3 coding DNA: TGCAGTGCCCGGGGGCAGTGGGTCACAGATACGCAGTATTTT.

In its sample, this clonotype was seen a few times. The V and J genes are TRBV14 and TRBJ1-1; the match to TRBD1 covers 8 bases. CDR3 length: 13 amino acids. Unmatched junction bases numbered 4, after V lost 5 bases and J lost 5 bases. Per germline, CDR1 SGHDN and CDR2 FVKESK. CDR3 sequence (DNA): TGTGCCAGCAGCTGGGACAGGCGAACTGAAGCTTTCTTT. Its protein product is CASSWDRRTEAFF.

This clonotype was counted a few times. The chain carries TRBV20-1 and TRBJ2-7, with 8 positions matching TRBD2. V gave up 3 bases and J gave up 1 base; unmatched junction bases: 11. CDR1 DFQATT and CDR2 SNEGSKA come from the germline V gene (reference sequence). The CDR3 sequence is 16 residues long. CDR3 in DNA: TGCAGTGCTAGGGACCGACTAGCGCTGAATTCCTACGAGCAGTACTTC. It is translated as CSARDRLALNSYEQYF.

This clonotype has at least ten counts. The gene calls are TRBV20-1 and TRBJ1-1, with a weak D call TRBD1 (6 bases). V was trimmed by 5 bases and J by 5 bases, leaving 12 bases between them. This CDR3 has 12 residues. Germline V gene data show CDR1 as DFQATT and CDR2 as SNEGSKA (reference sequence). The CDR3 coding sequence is TGCAGTGCTGACACAGGGAGGACTGAAGCTTTCTTT. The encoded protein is CSADTGRTEAFF.

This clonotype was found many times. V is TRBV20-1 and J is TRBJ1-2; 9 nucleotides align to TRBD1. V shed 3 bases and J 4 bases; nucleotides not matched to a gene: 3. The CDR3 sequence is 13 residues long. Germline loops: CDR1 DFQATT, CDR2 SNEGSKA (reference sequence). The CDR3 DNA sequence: TGCAGTGCTAGGGCGGACAGGGGCTATGGCTACACCTTC. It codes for CSARADRGYGYTF.

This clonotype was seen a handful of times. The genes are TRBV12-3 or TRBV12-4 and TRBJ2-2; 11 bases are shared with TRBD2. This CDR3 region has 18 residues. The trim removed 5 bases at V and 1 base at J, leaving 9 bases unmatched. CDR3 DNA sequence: TGTGCCAGCAGTCACGCCCAGCTAGCGGGAGGGAACACCGGGGAGCTGTTTTTT. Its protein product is CASSHAQLAGGNTGELFF.

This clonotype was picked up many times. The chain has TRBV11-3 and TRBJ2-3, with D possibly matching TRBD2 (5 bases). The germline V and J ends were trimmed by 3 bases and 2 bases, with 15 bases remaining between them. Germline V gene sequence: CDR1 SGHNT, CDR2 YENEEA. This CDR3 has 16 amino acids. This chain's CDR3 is CASSFMPSSATDTQYF. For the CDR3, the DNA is TGTGCCAGCAGCTTCATGCCTAGCTCCGCCACAGATACGCAGTATTTT.